Included here is one TCR beta chain sequence, with context. The data were taken from a study of blood T cell repertoires in COVID-19. About the study: From the United States, Italy and Spain came samples of acute and convalescent COVID-19. T cells, B-cell-depleted T cells, or PBMCs provided the cDNA or gDNA that served as material.

The germline CDR1 and CDR2 sequences are KGHDR and SFDVKD. The length of the CDR3 is 14 residues. V shed 5 bases and J shed 6 bases, with 14 bases lying between them. In the authors' workflow: Scientists estimated how many nucleated cells there were by amplifying reference gene primers. Measured with immunoSEQ multiplex PCR; TCRdb has only the in-frame clones, and not every one. The V and J calls and the clone size are those of that table, but D and trimming were determined from the DNA. The table lists 150,000 to 200,000 clones, around 83% of them singletons. Sequencing was carried out using peripheral blood. The clonotype was recovered from a woman over 75 in a cohort sampled during active or convalescent COVID-19. The J gene is TRBJ2-3, the V gene TRBV24-1; TRBD1 is a possible D gene (5 bases). The CDR3 here is CATSGAQQVDTQYF. Written as DNA, the CDR3 is TGTGCCACCAGTGGGGCTCAACAGGTCGATACGCAGTATTTT.